The T cell receptor beta chain described here comes from a study of early T cells in non-severe SARS-CoV-2 infection. Germline assignment: CDR1 DFQATT and CDR2 SNEGSKA (reference sequence). The CDR3 sequence is 12 residues long. The V end lost 3 bases, the J end lost 2 bases, and 8 bases lay between the germline ends. Separate cDNA molecules each had unique molecular identifiers attached to them. TCRdb used MiXCR to reprocess the 5' RACE reads, holding one entry per CDR3 protein. The sample has tens of thousands of distinct CDR3 sequences, around 13% seen once. In its sample, this clonotype was seen a few times.

The receptor comes from an adult who was a healthcare worker with PCR-confirmed SARS-CoV-2 infection or an uninfected control (not recorded which). V usage is TRBV20-1 and J usage is TRBJ2-7, with D unclear. The sequenced sample was whole blood. The CDR3 sequence is CSARGSTYEQYF. For the CDR3, the DNA is TGCAGTGCTAGGGGCAGTACCTACGAGCAGTACTTC.